The 8 T cell receptor beta chains presented below share a single source sample, sequenced in a study of human T cells and chemical hapten exposure (dated by TCRdb to about 2021). The time point label corresponds to: pre-sensitization, week 0. Taken with the paper, the label for treatment or condition translates to: therapeutic diphenylcyclopropenone sensitization with weekly scalp DPC. The library was prepared using RACE. The run used a NextSeq 500. TCRdb passed the public sequencing reads through fastp at Q25 and MiXCR, retaining productive beta sequences. Each record represents a unique CDR3 protein, reported with the most common genes and DNA among its rows. A total of a few hundred thousand distinct CDR3 sequences appear in this sample, over 5% of them only once. Together, the top ten hold about 8.2% of the sample. The sequencing used whole blood, collected in connection with sensitization to the hapten diphenylcyclopropenone (DPC). The source is a woman under 30 with alopecia areata. Some clones in this sample may be carry-over from other donors' samples.

The chain is built from TRBV2 and TRBJ2-3; perhaps TRBD1 as D (6 bases). The CDR3 covers 13 residues. Germline CDR1 SNHLY, CDR2 FYNNEI. The ends were cut back, 8 bases at V and 2 bases at J, with 11 bases in the middle. CDR3 region: CASPGVLTDTQYF. For the CDR3, the DNA is TGTGCCAGCCCAGGGGTCCTCACAGATACGCAGTATTTT.

In this sample, this clonotype turned up a few times. The rearrangement links TRBV6-1 to TRBJ1-6; 8 bases align to TRBD1. The ends lost 7 bases at V and 7 bases at J; junction bases unmatched: 6. The CDR3 is 14 amino acids. Per germline, CDR1 MNHNS and CDR2 SASEGT. CDR3 protein: CASILTGVNSPLHF. CDR3 coding DNA: TGTGCCAGCATCCTGACAGGGGTAAATTCACCCCTCCACTTT.

This clonotype was detected many times. This chain links TRBV15 with TRBJ2-3; D tentatively fits TRBD1 or TRBD2 (5 bases each). Germline lookup yields CDR1 LNHNV and CDR2 YYDKDF (reference sequence). There are 15 residues in the CDR3. The V gene lost 0 bases and the J gene lost 1 base, with 8 bases spanning the gap. The CDR3 region is CATSRDRGGTDTQYF. Written as DNA, the CDR3 is TGTGCCACCAGCAGAGATAGGGGAGGCACAGATACGCAGTATTTT.

This rearrangement joins TRBV10-3 to TRBJ1-2, with D unresolved. With 3 bases removed from V and 4 bases from J, the gap between germline ends came to 9 bases. There are 13 residues in the CDR3. Germline CDR1 is ENHRY and CDR2 is SYGVKD. The CDR3 region is CAISEMSPYGYTF. CDR3 nucleotide sequence: TGTGCCATCAGTGAAATGAGCCCCTATGGCTACACCTTC.

This clonotype came up a few times. The chain couples TRBV4-1 to TRBJ2-7; no reliable D call. The V gene lost 3 bases and the J gene lost 6 bases, with 12 bases spanning the gap. The CDR3 is 13 residues long. Germline CDR1 reads MGHRA; CDR2 reads YSYEKL. The CDR3 loop reads CASSHQSPLEQYF. DNA of the CDR3: TGCGCCAGCAGCCATCAGAGCCCGCTCGAGCAGTACTTC.

This clonotype appeared many times. V is TRBV13 and J is TRBJ1-2; TRBD1 matches 9 bases. With 8 bases clipped from V and 4 bases from J, the junction kept 8 bases outside the gene matches. Germline CDR1 reads PRHDT; CDR2 reads FYEKMQ (reference sequence). This CDR3 comprises 14 residues. This CDR3 reads CASETGGNIYGYTF. The DNA for the CDR3 is TGTGCCAGCGAGACAGGGGGAAATATCTATGGCTACACCTTC.

This clonotype came up many times. The chain combines TRBV27 with TRBJ1-2; possible D gene TRBD1, 6 bases. V lost 6 bases to trimming and J lost 8 bases, with 22 bases between them. The length of the CDR3 is 15 residues. Germline CDR1 is MNHEY and CDR2 is SMNVEV (reference sequence). The CDR3 region is CASRGSAQGPLGYTF. The CDR3 DNA reads TGTGCCAGCAGAGGATCAGCCCAGGGGCCTTTAGGCTACACCTTC.

This clonotype was counted ten times or more. The chain uses TRBV7-6 and TRBJ2-1; 8 bases are a match to TRBD2. Germline V CDR1 and CDR2: SGHVS, FNYEAQ. The CDR3 has 15 residues. The trim removed 3 bases at V and 2 bases at J, leaving 3 bases unmatched. The CDR3 protein is CASSFGGGPYNEQFF. CDR3 bases: TGTGCCAGCAGCTTCGGGGGGGGGCCCTACAATGAGCAGTTCTTC.